The 18 T cell receptor beta chains listed next were all sequenced from one sample in a study of T-cell reconstitution after alpha-beta-depleted transplantation in children. The authors prepared the TCRbeta library with unique molecular identifiers. MiXCR, applied by TCRdb to the PCR reads, yields one record per CDR3 protein. The sample holds 350,000 to 400,000 distinct CDR3 sequences; 20% are singletons and the top ten take 3.5% to 4%. The sequencing here drew on PBMCs from the stem cell graft donor, taken from the stem cell graft. These receptors were obtained from a human donor who donated a stem cell graft to a child with acute myeloid leukemia.

This chain joins TRBV28 and TRBJ2-5; D assignment may be TRBD1 or TRBD2 (5 bases each). CDR3 size: 13 residues. V was pared by 7 bases and J by 4 bases, with 13 bases between. CDR1 is MDHEN, CDR2 SYDVKM, per germline. The CDR3 spells CASIQGRGETQYF. As DNA, the CDR3 is TGTGCCAGCATCCAGGGCCGGGGAGAGACCCAGTACTTC.

The chain has TRBV12-3 or TRBV12-4 and TRBJ2-5, with D tentatively TRBD1 or TRBD2 (6 bases each). The germline V and J ends were trimmed by 3 bases and 1 base, with 15 bases remaining between them. CDR3 length: 16 amino acids. The CDR3 bases are TGTGCCAGCAGTTTCCCAAAGGAGGGGGGCCAAGAGACCCAGTACTTC. Its translation: CASSFPKEGGQETQYF.

At least ten counts were recorded for this clonotype. CDR3 residues: CSAKLAGGPGVTDTQYF. CDR3 in DNA: TGCAGTGCTAAGCTAGCGGGAGGGCCGGGTGTCACAGATACGCAGTATTTT. The chain is built from TRBV20-1 and TRBJ2-3; 12 bases align to TRBD2. Germline V CDR1 and CDR2: DFQATT, SNEGSKA (reference sequence). The CDR3 is made up of 17 amino acids. Unmatched junction bases numbered 10, after V lost 4 bases and J lost 2 bases.

V usage is TRBV30 and J usage is TRBJ1-4; D gene unclear. V lost 8 bases and J 0 bases, leaving 13 bases between the germline ends. CDR3 length: 14 residues. Germline loops: CDR1 GTSNPN, CDR2 SVGIG (reference sequence). This CDR3 is CAATWDATNEKLFF. DNA of the CDR3: TGTGCCGCCACGTGGGATGCAACTAATGAAAAACTGTTTTTT.

This clonotype showed up many times. The rearrangement joins TRBV5-1 to TRBJ1-2; no clear D. CDR1 SGHRS and CDR2 YFSETQ come from the germline V gene. With 4 bases removed from V and 0 bases from J, the gap between germline ends came to 13 bases. The CDR3 has 15 amino acids. CDR3 loop: CASSPGGVANYGYTF. CDR3 bases: TGCGCCAGCAGCCCCGGTGGGGTAGCTAACTATGGCTACACCTTC.

This clonotype was found a few times. This chain links TRBV11-2 with TRBJ2-5; D unresolved. The CDR3 runs 15 residues. The germline CDR1 and CDR2 sequences are SGHAT and FQNNGV. Trimming took off 0 bases at V and 5 bases at J, with 13 bases between the two ends. CDR3 sequence: CASSLDPSNYETQYF. DNA of the CDR3: TGTGCCAGCAGCTTAGATCCTAGTAATTATGAGACCCAGTACTTC.

This clonotype was found once. J is TRBJ2-1 and V is TRBV7-7; D call uncertain. V lost 5 bases and J 7 bases, leaving 12 bases between the germline ends. The CDR3 is 13 amino acids. The germline V gene encodes CDR1 SSHAT and CDR2 FNYEAQ (reference sequence). The CDR3 DNA reads TGTGCCAGCAGCGCGTCTGTAGGGAATGAGCAGTTCTTC. Encoded protein: CASSASVGNEQFF.

This clonotype appeared a few times. This chain links TRBV12-3 or TRBV12-4 with TRBJ1-1; no firm D call. This CDR3 is 13 amino acids long. Trimming cost V 7 bases and J 6 bases, with 15 bases left between them. As DNA, the CDR3 is TGTGCCAGCACCTTCCGGGTGGACGCTGAAGCTTTCTTT. As protein: CASTFRVDAEAFF.

In this sample, this clonotype turned up a few times. This may be a read error: a much more frequent sequence differs by one nucleotide. This sequence joins TRBV12-3 or TRBV12-4 and TRBJ2-1; 7 bases match TRBD2. The CDR3 length is 13 residues. Losses at the gene ends were 3 bases for V and 6 bases for J; bases not matched to a gene: 2. CDR3 coding DNA: TGTGCCAGCAGTTTCGGCGGGAGCAATGAGCAGTTCTTC. The encoded protein is CASSFGGSNEQFF.

The chain joins TRBV3-1 to TRBJ2-5; D is unclear. This CDR3 spans 13 amino acids. Germline V gene data show CDR1 as LGHDT and CDR2 as YNNKEL (reference sequence). V was trimmed by 3 bases and J by 2 bases, leaving 7 bases between them. The CDR3 DNA reads as TGTGCCAGCAGCCACGCGTCACAAGAGACCCAGTACTTC. This sequence encodes CASSHASQETQYF.

This clonotype was counted many times. The rearrangement joins TRBV20-1 to TRBJ2-2; 10 bases align to TRBD1. Looked up from germline, CDR1 is DFQATT and CDR2 is SNEGSKA (reference sequence). This CDR3 is built from 14 residues. V dropped 6 bases and J dropped 8; count of bases not matched to a gene: 9. The CDR3 here is CSAAGTGASGELFF. The CDR3 DNA sequence: TGCAGTGCGGCCGGGACAGGGGCGTCGGGGGAGCTGTTTTTT.

V and J are TRBV5-1 and TRBJ2-3; TRBD1 matches 10 bases. Germline trimming cut 3 bases from V and 9 bases from J; bases unmatched to any gene: 4. The germline V gene has CDR1 SGHRS and CDR2 YFSETQ. There are 13 residues in the CDR3. CDR3 protein: CASSSTGGVTQYF. The CDR3 DNA reads TGCGCCAGCAGCTCGACAGGGGGCGTCACGCAGTATTTT. The variable domain in full, completed from reference TRBV5-1 and TRBJ2-3, reads KAGVTQTPRYLIKTRGQQVTLSCSPISGHRSVSWYQQTPGQGLQFLFEYFSETQRNKGNFPGRFSGRQFSNSRSEMNVSTLELGDSALYLCASSSTGGVTQYFGPGTRLTVL.

This clonotype has a count of ten or more. The CDR3 DNA sequence: TGCAGTGCCACGGTTCCCTACGCGGGACTAGGTTATAACGAGCAGTACTTC. It codes for CSATVPYAGLGYNEQYF. The chain couples TRBV20-1 to TRBJ2-7; 8 bases line up with TRBD2. Germline V gives CDR1 DFQATT, CDR2 SNEGSKA (reference sequence). This CDR3 has 17 amino acids. J gave up 5 bases and V 6 bases, and 21 bases lay outside the gene matches.

This clonotype appeared a few times. The chain combines TRBV28 with TRBJ1-5, with a weak D call TRBD1 (5 bases). Germline V gives CDR1 MDHEN, CDR2 SYDVKM. The V and J ends lost 4 bases and 5 bases respectively, with 15 bases between them. This CDR3 spans 15 amino acids. This CDR3 is CASSSRGGADQPQHF. CDR3 nucleotides: TGTGCCAGCAGTTCCCGAGGTGGGGCCGATCAGCCCCAGCATTTT.

This sequence joins TRBV20-1 and TRBJ2-3; D is possibly TRBD1 (6 bases). The CDR3 is made up of 15 amino acids. The V and J ends lost 1 base and 3 bases respectively, with 14 bases between them. From germline, CDR1 is DFQATT and CDR2 SNEGSKA (reference sequence). The CDR3 region has the DNA TGCAGTGCTAGAGGGGGCCTACAGGGAACAGATACGCAGTATTTT. The encoded protein is CSARGGLQGTDTQYF.

The CDR3 nucleotides read TGTGCCAGCAGCGTAGATACAGGGACGGCGGGCTACACCTTC. Its protein product is CASSVDTGTAGYTF. The V and J genes are TRBV9 and TRBJ1-2, with a possible D match to TRBD1 (6 bases). Per germline, CDR1 SGDLS and CDR2 YYNGEE. This CDR3 contains 14 residues. V gave up 0 bases and J gave up 8 bases, with 14 bases separating them.

This clonotype was seen ten or more times. The chain employs TRBV12-3 or TRBV12-4 and TRBJ1-1; D is possibly TRBD1 (6 bases). This CDR3 spans 14 amino acids. Trimming took off 6 bases at V and 1 base at J, with 12 bases between the two ends. For the CDR3, the DNA is TGTGCCAGCAGACAACAGGGTCCGAACACTGAAGCTTTCTTT. Residues: CASRQQGPNTEAFF.

At least ten counts were recorded for this clonotype. This chain joins TRBV29-1 and TRBJ2-5; 9 nucleotides align to TRBD2. The trim removed 5 bases at V and 4 bases at J, leaving 11 bases unmatched. CDR3 size: 15 residues. Per the germline V gene, CDR1 is SQVTM and CDR2 is ANQGSEA. The CDR3 DNA reads as TGCAGCGTTTTTTCTAGCGGGATAATCGGAGAGACCCAGTACTTC. Encoded protein: CSVFSSGIIGETQYF. The complete variable domain, with remaining parts taken from reference TRBV29-1 and TRBJ2-5, reads SAVISQKPSRDICQRGTSLTIQCQVDSQVTMMFWYRQQPGQSLTLIATANQGSEATYESGFVIDKFPISRPNLTFSTLTVSNMSPEDSSIYLCSVFSSGIIGETQYFGPGTRLLVL.